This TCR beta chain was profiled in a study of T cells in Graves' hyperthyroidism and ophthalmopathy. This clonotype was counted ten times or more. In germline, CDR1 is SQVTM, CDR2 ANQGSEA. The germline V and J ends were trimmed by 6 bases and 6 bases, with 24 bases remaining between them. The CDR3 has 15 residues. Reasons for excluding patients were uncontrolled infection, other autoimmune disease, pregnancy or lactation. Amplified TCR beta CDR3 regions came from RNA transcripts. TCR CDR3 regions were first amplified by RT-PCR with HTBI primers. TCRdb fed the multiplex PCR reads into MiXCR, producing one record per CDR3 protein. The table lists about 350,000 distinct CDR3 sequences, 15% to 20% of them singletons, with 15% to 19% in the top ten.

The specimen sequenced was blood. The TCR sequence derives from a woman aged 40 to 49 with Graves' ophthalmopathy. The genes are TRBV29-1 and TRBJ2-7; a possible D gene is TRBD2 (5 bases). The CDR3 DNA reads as TGCAGCGTACCGGGGTGGGCTCCGGGTACCTCCGAGCAGTACTTC. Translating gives CSVPGWAPGTSEQYF.